This T cell receptor (beta chain) was documented in a study of blood T cells in healthy people across ages. CDR1 and CDR2 from the germline V gene are SGDLS and YYNGEE. The CDR3 extends over 16 amino acids. Trimming removed 4 bases from V and 5 bases from J; junction bases left unmatched: 12. Using a J-beta primer mix together with a sample-barcoded 5' primer, a second PCR was run for roughly 7 to 12 cycles. MiXCR, run by TCRdb on the 5' RACE reads, gives a single entry per CDR3 protein. The data contain approximately 830,000 distinct CDR3 sequences, about 62% of them seen just once; the ten biggest clones take up around a quarter.

Sequencing input: blood. The TCR sequence derives from a man younger than 40 in good health. The V and J genes are TRBV9 and TRBJ1-2; 9 bases fit TRBD1. The CDR3 protein is CASSTLFPGQGYGYTF. In DNA form, the CDR3 reads TGTGCCAGCAGCACCCTTTTCCCGGGACAGGGTTATGGCTACACCTTC.